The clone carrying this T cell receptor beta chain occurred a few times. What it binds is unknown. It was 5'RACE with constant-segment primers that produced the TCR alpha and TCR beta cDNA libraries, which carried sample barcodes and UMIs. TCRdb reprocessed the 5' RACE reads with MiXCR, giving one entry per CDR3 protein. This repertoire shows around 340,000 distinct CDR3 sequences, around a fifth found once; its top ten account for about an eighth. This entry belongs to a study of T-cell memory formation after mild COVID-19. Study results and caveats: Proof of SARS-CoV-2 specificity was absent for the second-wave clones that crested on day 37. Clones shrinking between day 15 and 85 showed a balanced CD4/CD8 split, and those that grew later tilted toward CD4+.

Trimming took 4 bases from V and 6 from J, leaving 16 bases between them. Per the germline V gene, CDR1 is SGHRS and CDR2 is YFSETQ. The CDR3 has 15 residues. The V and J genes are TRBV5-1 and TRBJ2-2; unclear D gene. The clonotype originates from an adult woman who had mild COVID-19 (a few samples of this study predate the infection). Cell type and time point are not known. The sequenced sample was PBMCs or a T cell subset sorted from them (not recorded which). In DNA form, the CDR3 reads TGCGCCAGCAGCCTTGGCTCCGTTATGTCCGGGGAGCTGTTTTTT. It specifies CASSLGSVMSGELFF.